A single sample gave rise to the 12 T cell receptor beta chains below, sequenced in a study of OX40 agonist ivuxolimab in advanced cancers. TCRdb's table, derived via immunoSEQ multiplex PCR, lists solely in-frame clones and lacks some. Among about 46,000 clones listed, roughly nine tenths were seen once. The material sequenced was CD4+ or CD8+ T cells sorted from blood, taken in a trial of the OX40 agonist ivuxolimab. The receptors were gathered from an adult with an advanced solid tumor such as melanoma, head and neck, liver or kidney cancer.

This clone was counted once. V is TRBV6-5 and J is TRBJ2-1; 7 bases align to TRBD2. The V gene end was trimmed by 1 base and the J gene end by 3 bases; junction bases not matched to a gene: 3. CDR1 is MNHEY, CDR2 SVGAGI, per germline. This CDR3 has 15 amino acids. DNA of the CDR3: TGTGCCAGCAGTTACTTAGGCGGGGGCTACAATGAGCAGTTCTTC. Protein sequence: CASSYLGGGYNEQFF.

This rearrangement joins TRBV27 to TRBJ1-2; D remains unclear. V was pared by 7 bases and J by 7 bases, with 16 bases between. Per the germline V gene, CDR1 is MNHEY and CDR2 is SMNVEV (reference sequence). This CDR3 comprises 13 residues. The CDR3 sequence is CASNHVGGPGYTF. The CDR3 bases are TGTGCCAGCAACCACGTTGGAGGTCCTGGCTACACCTTC.

Written as DNA, the CDR3 is TGTGCCAGCAGCTTAGGTGCGGGGGTTAAAGATACGCAGTATTTT. Amino acids: CASSLGAGVKDTQYF. This chain links TRBV7-9 with TRBJ2-3; TRBD2 agrees at 7 bases. Germline CDR1 and CDR2: SEHNR and FQNEAQ (reference sequence). J gave up 5 bases and V 1 base, and 6 bases lay outside the gene matches. The CDR3 extends over 15 amino acids.

The V and J genes are TRBV9 and TRBJ1-3; TRBD1 aligns across 8 bases. The CDR3 has 15 amino acids. V dropped 3 bases and J dropped 2; count of bases not matched to a gene: 4. Germline V gene lookup returns CDR1 SGDLS and CDR2 YYNGEE. Written as DNA, the CDR3 is TGTGCCAGCAGCGCTCCAGGGGGCACTGGAAACACCATATATTTT. This encodes CASSAPGGTGNTIYF.

The CDR3 reads CASSLADYTGELFF. Written as DNA, the CDR3 is TGCGCCAGCAGCTTGGCGGACTACACCGGGGAGCTGTTTTTT. This chain uses TRBV5-1 with TRBJ2-2; tentatively, D is TRBD2 (5 bases). V lost 0 bases to trimming and J lost 3 bases, with 6 bases between them. This CDR3 spans 14 amino acids. CDR1 and CDR2 (germline): SGHRS, YFSETQ.

The chain uses TRBV7-9 and TRBJ2-6; D is unclear. This CDR3 spans 17 amino acids. V lost 2 bases and J lost 1, with 12 bases in between. Germline V gene data show CDR1 as SEHNR and CDR2 as FQNEAQ (reference sequence). CDR3 sequence reads: CASSLRIAPSGANVLTF. In DNA form, the CDR3 reads TGTGCCAGCAGCTTAAGGATAGCCCCGTCTGGGGCCAACGTCCTGACTTTC.

This chain connects TRBV9 to TRBJ2-1, with a possible D match to TRBD2 (5 bases). Trimming stripped 0 bases from V and 8 bases from J, with 9 bases between. CDR1 SGDLS and CDR2 YYNGEE come from the germline V gene. This CDR3 spans 13 amino acids. This chain's CDR3 is CASSVDASYEQFF. The CDR3 region has the DNA TGTGCCAGCAGCGTAGACGCTAGCTATGAGCAGTTCTTC.

V gene TRBV6-1 combines with J gene TRBJ2-1, with 9 bases lining up with TRBD2. J lost 8 bases, V lost 6 bases, and 11 bases had no gene match. The CDR3 contains 15 residues. Per the germline V gene, CDR1 is MNHNS and CDR2 is SASEGT. The CDR3 coding sequence is TGTGCCAGCAGCCCTCTAGCGGGATCGTGGGATGAGCAGTTCTTC. Translation: CASSPLAGSWDEQFF.

The J gene is TRBJ2-7, the V gene TRBV21-1. TRBV21-1 is a recognized pseudogene. The CDR3 is made up of 13 amino acids. This CDR3 reads CASRAWGSYEQYF. CDR3 DNA sequence: TGTGCCAGCAGGGCGTGGGGGTCCTACGAGCAGTACTTC.

The chain carries TRBV30 and TRBJ2-1; 7 bases map to TRBD2. Germline-derived CDR1 and CDR2 are GTSNPN and SVGIG (reference sequence). The CDR3 is 15 residues long. Germline trimming cut 4 bases from V and 0 bases from J; bases unmatched to any gene: 6. The CDR3 here is CAWTYGGGSYNEQFF. CDR3 coding DNA: TGTGCCTGGACGTACGGCGGGGGCTCCTACAATGAGCAGTTCTTC.

V gene TRBV14 combines with J gene TRBJ1-3; no clear D. The CDR3 contains 16 residues. Trimming pared 0 bases from V and 0 bases from J, leaving 9 bases between. Looked up from germline, CDR1 is SGHDN and CDR2 is FVKESK. CDR3 nucleotides: TGTGCCAGCAGCCAAGATTCAGTCTACTCTGGAAACACCATATATTTT. Translation gives CASSQDSVYSGNTIYF.

The CDR3 DNA reads TGTGCCGGATCGGGGACTAGCGGTGGCGCTGAGCAGTTCTTC. Protein: CAGSGTSGGAEQFF. This chain links TRBV30 with TRBJ2-1; 11 bases map to TRBD2. The junction had 12 bases not matched to a gene; V was cut back by 8 bases and J by 9 bases. From germline, CDR1 is GTSNPN and CDR2 SVGIG (reference sequence). The CDR3 spans 14 residues.